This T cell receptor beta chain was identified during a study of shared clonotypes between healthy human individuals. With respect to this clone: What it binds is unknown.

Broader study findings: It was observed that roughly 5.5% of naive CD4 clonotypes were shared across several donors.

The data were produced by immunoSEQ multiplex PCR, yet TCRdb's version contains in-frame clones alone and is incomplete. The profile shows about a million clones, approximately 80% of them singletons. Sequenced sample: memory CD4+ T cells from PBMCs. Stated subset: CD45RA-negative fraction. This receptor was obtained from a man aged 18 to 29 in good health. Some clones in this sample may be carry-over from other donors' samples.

The CDR3 region has the DNA TGTGCCAGCAGCCCGGGACAGGGAGGCGAGCAGTACTTC. Its protein product is CASSPGQGGEQYF. This chain links TRBV2 with TRBJ2-7, with 9 nucleotides matching TRBD1. Trimming took 6 bases from V and 6 from J; bases not matched to a gene: 6. This CDR3 is built from 13 residues. Looked up from germline, CDR1 is SNHLY and CDR2 is FYNNEI.